This TCR beta chain is drawn from a study of cytomegalovirus exposure and HLA in healthy donors. Nominally healthy donors were sampled, though unrecorded immune exposures were likely. The PCR had 60 Vbeta and 13 Jbeta primers. Only in-frame clones appear in the TCRdb table, and some are missing; sequencing was by immunoSEQ multiplex PCR. The table lists about 130,000 clones, with around 1.6% in the top ten. CDR1 SGHRS and CDR2 YFSETQ come from the germline V gene. The CDR3 is 20 residues long. The V and J ends lost 3 bases and 6 bases, in that order; junction bases with no gene match: 27. The specimen sequenced was PBMCs. This clonotype was obtained from a middle-aged woman in good health and CMV-seropositive. The chain is built from TRBV5-1 and TRBJ2-7, with 7 bases aligning to TRBD1. The CDR3 DNA sequence: TGCGCCAGCAGCTCTCGGCCGTTTTCCTTGGACAGGATGGCTCCGGGCGAGCAGTACTTC. Amino acids: CASSSRPFSLDRMAPGEQYF.